This TCR beta chain came from a study of early T cells in non-severe SARS-CoV-2 infection. About the research overall: Investigators sequenced bulk RNA drawn from unsorted whole blood, and chains remained unpaired.

The germline V gene has CDR1 KGHDR and CDR2 SFDVKD. The CDR3 is made up of 13 amino acids. V gave up 4 bases and J gave up 0 bases, with 4 bases separating them. This clonotype is classed as medium-sized. Its antigen is unidentified. Unique molecular identifiers were affixed to single, distinct cDNA molecules. TCRdb re-called the 5' RACE reads through MiXCR, storing one row per CDR3 protein. Here the sample spans some 22,000 distinct CDR3 sequences, 4% to 4.5% being singletons. Overall study results and limits: Private and CD4 specificities were missed by VDJdb matching, skewed to anti-spike CD8.

The V call is TRBV24-1, the J call TRBJ2-3; D is undetermined. The sequence came from an adult who was a healthcare worker with PCR-confirmed SARS-CoV-2 infection or an uninfected control (not recorded which). The specimen sequenced was whole blood. The CDR3 DNA reads TGTGCCACCAGTGAAGCCAGCACAGATACGCAGTATTTT. This encodes CATSEASTDTQYF.